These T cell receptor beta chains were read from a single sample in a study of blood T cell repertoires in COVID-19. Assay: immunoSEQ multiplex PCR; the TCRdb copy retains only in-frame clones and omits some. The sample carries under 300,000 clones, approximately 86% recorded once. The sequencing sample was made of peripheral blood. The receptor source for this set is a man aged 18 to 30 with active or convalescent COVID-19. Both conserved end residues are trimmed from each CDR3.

ASSSWGGLGYT TRBJ1-2 TRBV6-2/TRBV6-3
ASRVSSYNEQF TRBJ2-1 TRBV4-2
ASSYPSRDRKETQY TRBJ2-5 TRBV6-2/TRBV6-3
ASSAGLAVYNEQF TRBJ2-1 TRBV9
ASSQGSGNNSPLH TRBJ1-6 TRBV3-1/TRBV3-2
ASSLAPGLHPEQY TRBJ2-7 TRBV3-1/TRBV3-2
ASSLYRGQRGYT TRBJ1-2 TRBV11-3
ASSLGGNSYNSPLH TRBJ1-6 TRBV11-3
ATSQGIPNTGELF TRBJ2-2 TRBV15
ASSEDRDFYGYT TRBJ1-2 TRBV10-1
ATSDFAGVADTQY TRBJ2-3 TRBV24-1
ASSWGQGASGSGYT TRBJ1-2 TRBV5-1
ASSLPIGRANYGYT TRBJ1-2 TRBV11-3
ASSFGGRTEAF TRBJ1-1 TRBV7-3
ASSWGTSGGPDTQY TRBJ2-3 TRBV27
ASSLGSGNSYEQY TRBJ2-7 TRBV5-1
ASSLLYSGANVLT TRBJ2-6 TRBV7-8
ASSQQGHSPLH TRBJ1-6 TRBV3-1/TRBV3-2
ASSLQRQGASYNEQF TRBJ2-1 TRBV27
AWSGQNYGYT TRBJ1-2 TRBV30
ASSAEGPRGLEQY TRBJ2-7 TRBV9
ASSLGGGYEQY TRBJ2-7 TRBV5-4
ASSLAPGGKTQY TRBJ2-5 TRBV5-5
ASSQEGQGIDEKLF TRBJ1-4 TRBV3-1/TRBV3-2
ASKQLAGGGDTQY TRBJ2-3 TRBV6-5
ASGSTSGSVSNEQF TRBJ2-1 TRBV12-5
ASSPRQGAGANVLT TRBJ2-6 TRBV4-1
ASGALNAGTEAF TRBJ1-1 TRBV28
ASSLEAGAEADTQY TRBJ2-3 TRBV5-4
ASGLEGLSSYNEQF TRBJ2-1 TRBV12-5
ASTPAAGSNEQF TRBJ2-1 TRBV7-2